What follows is one T cell receptor (beta chain) and its context. A read error may produce the germline difference seen at one junction end. Researchers used two-round multiplex PCR to amplify TCR beta CDR3 starting from genomic DNA. Initially, in first-round PCR, primers specific to each TRBV and TRBJ gene were used. From the multiplex PCR reads, TCRdb called clonotypes with MiXCR, one entry per CDR3 protein. The repertoire consists of 50,000 or so distinct CDR3 sequences, with about 32% occurring once and the leading ten covering 8% to 9.5%. Peripheral blood, around 6.4 milliliters per draw, was collected at each of two time points. These data are taken from a study of prognosis after radiotherapy for stage I lung cancer. The germline V gene encodes CDR1 SGHRS and CDR2 YFSETQ. CDR3 length: 13 residues.

The sample here was PBMCs, taken before or after stereotactic body radiation therapy (not recorded which). The J gene is TRBJ1-6, the V gene TRBV5-1, with D uncertain. This receptor was obtained from a donor aged 50 or older with non-small cell lung cancer. The CDR3 sequence is CSSWRVINSPLHF. The CDR3 bases are TGCTCCAGCTGGAGGGTGATTAATTCACCCCTCCACTTT.